These T cell receptor beta chains were read from a single sample in a study of cytomegalovirus exposure and HLA in healthy donors. The data were produced by immunoSEQ multiplex PCR, yet TCRdb's version contains in-frame clones alone and is incomplete. The data contain 150,000 to 200,000 clones, just over 70% of them singletons. The specimen sequenced was PBMCs. The receptors here all came from a man aged 18 to 30 in good health and CMV-seropositive. The CDR3 runs from the conserved cysteine through the conserved F or W. D genes are given only for firm matches. Where a row states a size, it is once, few, many or the class of an expanded clone; other rows omit it.

TRBJ2-1,TRBV2,-,TRBD1,TGTGCCAGCAGCCCAGACAGGGGGCGGTATGAGCAGTTCTTC,CASSPDRGRYEQFF
TRBJ2-6,TRBV5-6,few,-,TGTGCCAGCAGCCCGGGACTTTTGAGAACCTCTGGGGCCAACGTCCTGACTTTC,CASSPGLLRTSGANVLTF
TRBJ1-2,TRBV7-2,-,TRBD1,TGTGCCAGCAGCACGGGACAGGTCCCAAGATATGGCTACACCTTC,CASSTGQVPRYGYTF
TRBJ1-1,TRBV7-8,few,-,TGTGCCAGCAGCTCAACTGCGACAGGGAACACTGAAGCTTTCTTT,CASSSTATGNTEAFF
TRBJ2-1,TRBV12-5,-,-,TGTGCTAGTGGTTTGGTTAATCTAGGGGCCAGCTACAATGAGCAGTTCTTC,CASGLVNLGASYNEQFF
TRBJ1-2,TRBV10-2,-,TRBD1,TGCGCCAGCAGTGAGTTGGCAGGGGGTTATGGCTACACCTTC,CASSELAGGYGYTF
TRBJ2-3,TRBV7-9,few,-,TGTGCCAGCAGTTCGCCGAGCTCAGATACGCAGTATTTT,CASSSPSSDTQYF
TRBJ1-3,TRBV5-4,few,-,TGTGCCAGCAGCTTGGGGACTGACAGGTTCTCTGGAAACACCATATATTTT,CASSLGTDRFSGNTIYF
TRBJ1-5,TRBV7-2,few,TRBD1,TGTGCCAGCAGTCAGGGGGGAAACAATCAGCCCCAGCATTTT,CASSQGGNNQPQHF
TRBJ1-2,TRBV6-5,-,TRBD1,TGTGCCAGCAGTTACTATTCGGACAGGGACTATGGCTACACCTTC,CASSYYSDRDYGYTF
TRBJ1-6,TRBV7-9,-,TRBD1,TGTGCCAGCAGCCCGGACAGGGTGGGTTCACCCCTCCACTTT,CASSPDRVGSPLHF
TRBJ2-3,TRBV2,-,-,TGTGCCAGCACCGAGGGGGGCACAGATACGCAGTATTTT,CASTEGGTDTQYF
TRBJ1-2,TRBV30,-,TRBD1,TGTGCCTGGAGTCTGCGACAGGGCGTTCACTATGGCTACACCTTC,CAWSLRQGVHYGYTF
TRBJ1-4,TRBV11-3,-,TRBD1,TGTGCCAGCAGCCGCGGGGGACAGGGTAATGAAAAACTGTTTTTT,CASSRGGQGNEKLFF
TRBJ1-1,TRBV19,-,-,TGTGCCAGTAGTCCGGCCCAGGGTAGCTTGGCTTTCTTT,CASSPAQGSLAFF
TRBJ1-1,TRBV4-1,few,TRBD1,TGCGCCAGCAGCTACAGGGGAGGGAACACTGAAGCTTTCTTT,CASSYRGGNTEAFF
TRBJ1-3,TRBV7-2,-,-,TGTGCCACCGGGAGCTCTGGAAACACCATATATTTT,CATGSSGNTIYF
TRBJ2-1,TRBV2,-,-,TGTGCCAGTGAGTCCCAGGTCTACAATGAGCAGTTCTTC,CASESQVYNEQFF
TRBJ2-5,TRBV2,-,TRBD1,TGTGCCAGCAGTGTCACAGGGGGCATGTCCGTGTTGGAGACCCAGTACTTC,CASSVTGGMSVLETQYF
TRBJ2-3,TRBV5-1,-,TRBD1,TGCGCCAGCAGCTTGGAGGGACAGGGCACAGATACGCAGTATTTT,CASSLEGQGTDTQYF
TRBJ1-1,TRBV6-1,few,TRBD1,TGTGCCAGCAGTGACGGGACAGGGGGCCTTATAGAGACTGAAGCTTTCTTT,CASSDGTGGLIETEAFF
TRBJ1-4,TRBV19,-,TRBD1,TGTGCCAGTAAGGGGCAGGGGGCAGAAAAACTGTTTTTT,CASKGQGAEKLFF
TRBJ2-3,TRBV5-1,-,-,TGCGCCAGCAGCTCGGCACAGGGCTCGCTAGATACGCAGTATTTT,CASSSAQGSLDTQYF
TRBJ1-1,TRBV6-4,-,-,TGTGCCAGCAGTTGGAGTTACAGAGAGGGCACTGAAGCTTTCTTT,CASSWSYREGTEAFF
TRBJ2-1,TRBV6-1,-,TRBD1,TGTGCCAGCAGTGCACAGGGGAATGAGCAGTTCTTC,CASSAQGNEQFF
TRBJ2-1,TRBV11-2,-,-,TGTGCCAGCAGCTATCGGACTTACTATGACTACAATGAGCAGTTCTTC,CASSYRTYYDYNEQFF
TRBJ2-5,TRBV5-1,few,TRBD2,TGCGCCAGCAGCCTCGGGACTAGCGGGAGTAGGGAGACCCAGTACTTC,CASSLGTSGSRETQYF
TRBJ1-1,TRBV6-1,-,-,TGTGCCAGCAGCCGAATAAGGGGGACACCGGAAGCTTTCTTT,CASSRIRGTPEAFF
TRBJ2-1,TRBV4-1,once,TRBD2,TGCGCCAGCAGCCAAGAACTTGGACTAGTGGGGTATGAGCAGTTCTTC,CASSQELGLVGYEQFF
TRBJ2-1,TRBV12-5,-,-,TGTGCTAGTGGTTTGCCCCGCGGCGGTGGGGGCCATGAGCAGTTCTTC,CASGLPRGGGGHEQFF
TRBJ2-1,TRBV7-2,few,-,TGTGCCAGCAGCCAGAACCACAATGAGCAGTTCTTC,CASSQNHNEQFF
TRBJ2-3,TRBV7-9,few,-,TGTGCCAGCAACCTCATGACTAGTACAGATACGCAGTATTTT,CASNLMTSTDTQYF
TRBJ1-1,TRBV28,-,-,TGTGCCAGCAGTTGGGGGGGGGACACTGAAGCTTTCTTT,CASSWGGDTEAFF
TRBJ1-1,TRBV30,-,-,TGTGCCTGGAGTATGGACAGTCGCACTGAAGCTTTCTTT,CAWSMDSRTEAFF